Listed below are T cell receptor beta chains from one sample, sequenced in a study of cytomegalovirus exposure and HLA in healthy donors. Profiled with immunoSEQ multiplex PCR; TCRdb holds only in-frame clones, not every one. The profile shows about 120,000 clones, more than 15% of them singletons. What was sequenced was PBMCs. These receptors were obtained from a female donor in good health and CMV-seropositive. Both conserved end residues are part of each CDR3. The D gene is left open where the match is weak. Clone size is shown for a subset of rows, as once, few, many or a class of expanded clone.

d_call,clone_size,v_call,j_call,cdr3_aa,cdr3_nt
NA,few,TRBV9,TRBJ2-1,CASSVGLSQNEQFF,TGTGCCAGCAGCGTAGGACTATCTCAGAATGAGCAGTTCTTC
TRBD1,NA,TRBV7-9,TRBJ2-7,CASSTDLTGKDLRDEQYF,TGTGCCAGCAGCACGGACTTGACAGGGAAGGACCTTCGGGACGAGCAGTACTTC
TRBD1,few,TRBV19,TRBJ1-2,CASSRSGQPSGYTF,TGTGCCAGTAGTCGATCGGGACAGCCAAGTGGCTACACCTTC
NA,NA,TRBV30,TRBJ2-7,CAWSQGSPLEQYF,TGTGCCTGGTCCCAGGGTTCTCCCCTCGAGCAGTACTTC
TRBD1,NA,TRBV28,TRBJ2-3,CASTLIQGPGQGDTDTQYF,TGTGCCAGCACCCTGATCCAGGGTCCGGGACAGGGAGACACAGATACGCAGTATTTT
NA,few,TRBV2,TRBJ2-7,CAIPRSLMANEQYF,TGTGCCATCCCCCGTAGCCTCATGGCCAACGAGCAGTACTTC
NA,NA,TRBV30,TRBJ1-1,CAWSVLYGSNTEAFF,TGTGCCTGGAGTGTACTTTACGGTTCGAACACTGAAGCTTTCTTT
NA,NA,TRBV27,TRBJ1-5,CASSLFGGPNYQPQHF,TGTGCCAGCAGTTTATTCGGGGGGCCAAATTATCAGCCCCAGCATTTT
NA,few,TRBV4-2,TRBJ2-1,CASSQVGGGLEQFF,TGTGCCAGCAGCCAAGTTGGTGGGGGACTTGAGCAGTTCTTC
NA,few,TRBV2,TRBJ1-5,CASGWQGSNQPQHF,TGTGCCAGCGGCTGGCAGGGCAGCAATCAGCCCCAGCATTTT
NA,few,TRBV29-1,TRBJ2-5,CSVQSVGLKETQYF,TGCAGCGTTCAAAGCGTAGGTCTGAAGGAGACCCAGTACTTC
NA,NA,TRBV4-2,TRBJ2-2,CASSQEGVGGFTGELFF,TGTGCCAGCAGCCAAGAGGGAGTTGGGGGCTTTACGGGGGAGCTGTTTTTT
TRBD2,NA,TRBV27,TRBJ2-1,CASSLGAGGSYNEQFF,TGTGCCAGCAGTTTAGGAGCGGGGGGTTCCTACAATGAGCAGTTCTTC
TRBD1,NA,TRBV6-1,TRBJ2-7,CASSEGTDRSYEQYF,TGTGCCAGCAGTGAGGGGACAGATCGATCCTACGAGCAGTACTTC
TRBD1,NA,TRBV28,TRBJ2-3,CASSTTGVKTDTQYF,TGTGCCAGCAGTACTACAGGGGTTAAGACAGATACGCAGTATTTT
TRBD1,NA,TRBV7-2,TRBJ1-1,CASSPPRGPKVVEAFF,TGTGCCAGCAGCCCCCCCAGGGGGCCGAAGGTCGTCGAAGCTTTCTTT
TRBD2,few,TRBV13,TRBJ2-1,CASSPFGREGINEQFF,TGTGCCAGCAGCCCGTTCGGGCGGGAGGGGATAAATGAGCAGTTCTTC
TRBD1,NA,TRBV4-1,TRBJ1-1,CASSRQGAGVYSKTEAFF,TGCGCCAGCAGTCGACAGGGGGCGGGGGTATACTCAAAGACTGAAGCTTTCTTT
NA,few,TRBV28,TRBJ1-1,CASRTYRVGNTEAFF,TGTGCCAGCAGAACCTACAGGGTGGGGAACACTGAAGCTTTCTTT
TRBD1,few,TRBV5-1,TRBJ2-3,CASSMGQGAGGDTQYF,TGCGCCAGCAGCATGGGACAGGGGGCCGGCGGGGATACGCAGTATTTT
NA,NA,TRBV5-6,TRBJ2-1,CASSLGLGDLNEQFF,TGTGCCAGCAGCTTAGGGCTAGGGGACTTGAATGAGCAGTTCTTC